The 2 T cell receptor beta chains below come from one sample, sequenced in a study of OX40 agonist ivuxolimab in advanced cancers. TCRdb keeps only in-frame clones here, not all; method: immunoSEQ multiplex PCR. The sample consists of over 10,000 clones, about 78% of them appearing once. The sample in question was CD4+ or CD8+ T cells sorted from blood, obtained in a trial of the OX40 agonist ivuxolimab. The receptor source for this set is an adult with an advanced solid tumor such as melanoma, head and neck, liver or kidney cancer.

The chain has TRBV5-5 and TRBJ2-3, with a tentative D call TRBD1 (6 bases). Germline-derived CDR1 and CDR2 are SGHKS and YYEKEE (reference sequence). This CDR3 is built from 16 residues. Trimming removed 3 bases at V and 0 bases at J, with 14 bases between. CDR3 region: CASSSWTAYSTDTQYF. DNA of the CDR3: TGTGCCAGCAGCTCATGGACAGCGTACAGCACAGATACGCAGTATTTT.

V is TRBV9 and J is TRBJ2-1; the D is unclear. Trimming cost V 2 bases and J 6 bases, with 9 bases left between them. CDR1 and CDR2 from the germline V gene are SGDLS and YYNGEE. The CDR3 is made up of 13 amino acids. CDR3 coding DNA: TGTGCCAGCAGCGTTGTGGCAGCCAATGAGCAGTTCTTC. This codes for CASSVVAANEQFF.